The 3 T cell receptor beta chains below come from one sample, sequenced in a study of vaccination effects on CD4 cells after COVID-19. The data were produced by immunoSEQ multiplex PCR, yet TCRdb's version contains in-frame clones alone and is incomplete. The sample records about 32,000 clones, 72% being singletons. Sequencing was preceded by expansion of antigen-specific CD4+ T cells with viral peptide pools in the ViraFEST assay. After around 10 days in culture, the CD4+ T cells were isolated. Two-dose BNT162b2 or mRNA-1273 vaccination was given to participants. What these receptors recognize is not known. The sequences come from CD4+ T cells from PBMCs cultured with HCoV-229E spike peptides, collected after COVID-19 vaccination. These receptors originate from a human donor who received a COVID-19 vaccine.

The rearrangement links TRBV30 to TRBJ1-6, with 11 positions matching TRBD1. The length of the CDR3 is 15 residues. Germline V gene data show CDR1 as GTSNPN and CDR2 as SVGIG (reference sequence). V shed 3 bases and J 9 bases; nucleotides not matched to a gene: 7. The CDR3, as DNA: TGTGCCTGGAGCCCTCCCGGGACAGGGGGTTCACCCCTCCACTTT. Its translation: CAWSPPGTGGSPLHF. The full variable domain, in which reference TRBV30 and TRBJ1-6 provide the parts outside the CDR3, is SQTIHQWPATLVQPVGSPLSLECTVEGTSNPNLYWYRQAAGRGLQLLFYSVGIGQISSEVPQNLSASRPQDRQFILSSKKLLLSDSGFYLCAWSPPGTGGSPLHFGNGTRLTVT.

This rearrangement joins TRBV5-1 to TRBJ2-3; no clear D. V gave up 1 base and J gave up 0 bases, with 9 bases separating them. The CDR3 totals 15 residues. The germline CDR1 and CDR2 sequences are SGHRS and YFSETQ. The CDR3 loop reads CASSLLSASTDTQYF. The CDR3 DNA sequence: TGCGCCAGCAGCTTGTTGAGCGCGAGCACAGATACGCAGTATTTT.

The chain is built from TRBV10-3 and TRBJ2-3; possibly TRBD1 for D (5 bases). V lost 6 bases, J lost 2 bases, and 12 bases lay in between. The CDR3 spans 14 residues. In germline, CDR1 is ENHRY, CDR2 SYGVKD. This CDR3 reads CAISAGPDTDTQYF. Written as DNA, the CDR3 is TGTGCCATCAGCGCAGGGCCCGACACAGATACGCAGTATTTT.